This T cell receptor (beta chain) was found in a study of relationships among human T cell subsets. The CDR3 consists of 14 residues. Germline values: CDR1 DFQATT, CDR2 SNEGSKA (reference sequence). The V and J ends lost 7 bases and 5 bases respectively, with 18 bases between them. This clonotype has just one count. Its antigen is currently unknown. Magnetic beads coated with subset-specific antibodies isolated the T cell subsets. Study results and limitations: Th1, Th2 and regulatory T cells shared many CDR3 sequences.

The T cell receptor alpha and beta CDR3 regions were amplified from mRNA by semiquantitative ARM-PCR. In ARM-PCR, communal superprimers followed tagged nested gene-specific primers for exponential amplification. TCRdb reanalysed the multiplex PCR reads using MiXCR and keeps one entry per CDR3 protein. The sample includes under 2,500 distinct CDR3 sequences, approximately 40% of them seen just once. Specimen: activated T cells sorted from blood. As to subset: CD45RA-RO-CD69+ activated T cells. This receptor was obtained from a man in his forties in good health. The chain links TRBV20-1 to TRBJ2-1, with TRBD1 as a possible D gene (6 bases). The CDR3 region has the DNA TGCAGTGGGGGGCAGGAGAGGTTAAACAATGAGCAGTTCTTC. Its translation: CSGGQERLNNEQFF.